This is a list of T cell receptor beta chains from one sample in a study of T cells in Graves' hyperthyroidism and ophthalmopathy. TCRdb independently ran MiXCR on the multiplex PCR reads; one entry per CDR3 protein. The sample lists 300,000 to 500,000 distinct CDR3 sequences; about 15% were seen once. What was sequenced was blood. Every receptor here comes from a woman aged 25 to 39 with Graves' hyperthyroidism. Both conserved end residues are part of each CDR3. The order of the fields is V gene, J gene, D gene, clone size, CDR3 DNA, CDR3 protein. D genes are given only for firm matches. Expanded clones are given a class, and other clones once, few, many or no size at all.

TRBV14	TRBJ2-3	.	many	TGTGCCAGCAGCCAAGGAAGTCTGGCAGATACGCAGTATTTT	CASSQGSLADTQYF
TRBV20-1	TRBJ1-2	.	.	TGCAGTGCCCCGACGAGGCCCGGGGCCCAAGGGCATGGCTACACCTTC	CSAPTRPGAQGHGYTF
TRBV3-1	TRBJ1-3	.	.	TGTGCCAGCAGCCAAGTTTTGAACTCTGGAAACACCATATATTTT	CASSQVLNSGNTIYF
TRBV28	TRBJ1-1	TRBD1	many	TGTGCCAGCAATCGCAGGGGGGACCGGGTGGGAACTGAAGCTTTCTTT	CASNRRGDRVGTEAFF
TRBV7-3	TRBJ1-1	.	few	TGTGCCAGCAGTCGTGAAGTGAACACTGAAGCTTTCTTT	CASSREVNTEAFF
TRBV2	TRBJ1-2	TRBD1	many	TGTGCCAGCAGTGAGGGCAGGGGGTACGGTGGCTACACCTTC	CASSEGRGYGGYTF
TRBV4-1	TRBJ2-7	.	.	TGCGCCAGCAGCCAGACAGGTCTATATCTCTACGAGCAGTACTTC	CASSQTGLYLYEQYF
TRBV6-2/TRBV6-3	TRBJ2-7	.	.	TGTGCCAGCAGTCGTGCCGGGACTTCTTACTCCTACGAGCAGTACTTC	CASSRAGTSYSYEQYF
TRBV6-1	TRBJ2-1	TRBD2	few	TGTGCCAGCACGAGGACTAGCGGGGGTGAGCAGTTCTTC	CASTRTSGGEQFF
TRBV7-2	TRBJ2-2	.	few	TGTGCCAGCAGCTTTTATCAGGGAAACACCGGGGAGCTGTTTTTT	CASSFYQGNTGELFF
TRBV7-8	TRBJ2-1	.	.	TGTGCCAGCAGCCAAAGGTGGAAGAATGAGCAGTTCTTC	CASSQRWKNEQFF
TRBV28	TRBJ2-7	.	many	TGTGCCAGCAGTCCAAATTTAGGCGAGCAGTACTTC	CASSPNLGEQYF
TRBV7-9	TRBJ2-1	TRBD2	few	TGTGCCAGCAGCTTTGGGACTAGCGGGAGGAATGAGCAGTTCTTC	CASSFGTSGRNEQFF
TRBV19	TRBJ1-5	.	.	TGTGCCAGTAGTATTTTTAATCCCAGGACAGAGGCGGATCAGCCCCAGCATTTT	CASSIFNPRTEADQPQHF